These 29 T cell receptor beta chains were all obtained from the same sample, sequenced in a study of cytomegalovirus exposure and HLA in healthy donors. Produced via immunoSEQ multiplex PCR; TCRdb's table is partial and in-frame only. The table records about 130,000 clones, 70% to 85% of them present only once. The specimen was PBMCs. Receptors were obtained from a man aged 25-40 years in good health and CMV-seropositive.

This chain uses TRBV5-4 with TRBJ2-5; D gene uncertain. Germline V gene sequence: CDR1 SGHNT, CDR2 YYREEE (reference sequence). The CDR3 has 13 residues. V was cut by 4 bases and J by 2 bases, with 9 bases left in between. DNA for the CDR3: TGTGCCAGCAGCACCCCAGTACAAGAGACCCAGTACTTC. It encodes CASSTPVQETQYF.

This chain connects TRBV7-3 to TRBJ2-1; D not certain. The V gene's germline CDR1 is SGHTA and CDR2 FQGTGA. V was pared by 5 bases and J by 0 bases, with 11 bases between. This CDR3 is built from 15 residues. The CDR3 is CASSLVWSSYNEQFF. In nucleotides, the CDR3 is TGTGCCAGCAGCCTCGTTTGGAGCTCCTACAATGAGCAGTTCTTC.

This sequence joins TRBV4-2 and TRBJ2-7; TRBD2 might be the D (5 bases). Germline CDR1 LGHNA, CDR2 YNFKEQ. V was cut by 5 bases and J by 3 bases, with 20 bases left in between. This CDR3 comprises 16 residues. The CDR3 is CASSLAERSSGYEQYF. For the CDR3, the DNA is TGTGCCAGCAGCTTGGCCGAGCGGTCCTCGGGCTACGAGCAGTACTTC.

This sequence joins TRBV2 and TRBJ2-7; a weak D match, TRBD1 (6 bases). This CDR3 spans 13 amino acids. Trimming removed 8 bases from V and 3 bases from J, with 14 bases in between. The V gene's germline CDR1 is SNHLY and CDR2 FYNNEI. Written as DNA, the CDR3 is TGTGCCAGCGGACCAGGGGCTGGCTACGAGCAGTACTTC. This codes for CASGPGAGYEQYF.

For this clone: This is likely an artifact of a read error, given a far larger clone one base away. Different DNA sequences within this sample yield the same CDR3. V gene TRBV7-2 combines with J gene TRBJ2-1; D may be TRBD2 (6 bases). CDR1 is SGHTA, CDR2 FQGNSA, per germline. The CDR3 has 13 amino acids. The ends were cut back, 5 bases at V and 4 bases at J, with 9 bases in the middle. The DNA for the CDR3 is TGTGCCAGCAGCCCCGGGACTTACAATGAGCAGTTCTTC. Protein sequence: CASSPGTYNEQFF. Full variable domain (outside the CDR3, taken from reference TRBV7-2 and TRBJ2-1): GAGVSQSPSNKVTEKGKDVELRCDPISGHTALYWYRQSLGQGLEFLIYFQGNSAPDKSGLPSDRFSAERTGGSVSTLTIQRTQQEDSAVYLCASSPGTYNEQFFGPGTRLTVL.

As DNA, the CDR3 is TGTGCCAGCAGTGCCTGGGACAGGGGCATCACCTACGAGCAGTACTTC. This sequence encodes CASSAWDRGITYEQYF. This rearrangement joins TRBV6-1 to TRBJ2-7, with 10 positions matching TRBD1. The CDR3 covers 16 residues. CDR1 is MNHNS, CDR2 SASEGT, per germline. V dropped 4 bases and J dropped 2; count of bases not matched to a gene: 8.

This clone has a handful of counts. The chain is built from TRBV7-9 and TRBJ2-5, with D tentatively TRBD2 (6 bases). The CDR3 totals 15 residues. The V end lost 1 base, the J end lost 5 bases, and 14 bases lay between the germline ends. Germline V gene lookup returns CDR1 SEHNR and CDR2 FQNEAQ (reference sequence). CDR3 in amino acids: CASSLGGLRVETQYF. The CDR3 region has the DNA TGTGCCAGCAGCTTAGGGGGACTGCGGGTTGAGACCCAGTACTTC.

The genes are TRBV7-9 and TRBJ2-7; TRBD1 might be the D (5 bases). Germline V gene data show CDR1 as SEHNR and CDR2 as FQNEAQ (reference sequence). Trimming cost V 8 bases and J 2 bases, with 13 bases left between them. The CDR3 consists of 13 residues. The CDR3 coding sequence is TGTGCCAGCGCCTGGGGCGCAGCCTACGAGCAGTACTTC. It codes for CASAWGAAYEQYF.

The chain is built from TRBV5-1 and TRBJ1-1, with a tentative D call TRBD1 (5 bases). V shed 9 bases and J shed 0 bases, with 30 bases lying between them. The CDR3 has 19 residues. Germline CDR1 and CDR2: SGHRS and YFSETQ. The CDR3 protein is CANHPRPGIGGTMNTEAFF. The CDR3 DNA is TGCGCCAACCACCCGAGACCAGGGATTGGCGGCACAATGAACACTGAAGCTTTCTTT.

This clone was detected a few times. The rearrangement links TRBV30 to TRBJ1-3; the D is unclear. CDR3 length: 11 residues. Looked up from germline, CDR1 is GTSNPN and CDR2 is SVGIG (reference sequence). The germline V and J ends were trimmed by 3 bases and 4 bases, with 4 bases remaining between them. CDR3 loop: CAWSRGNTIYF. The DNA of the CDR3 is TGTGCCTGGAGCCGGGGAAACACCATATATTTT.

The CDR3, as DNA: TGTGCCAGCAGCTCGATTAGGACTCCCCAAGAGACCCAGTACTTC. Translating it yields CASSSIRTPQETQYF. The chain has TRBV7-2 and TRBJ2-5; TRBD2 might be the D (5 bases). Germline-derived CDR1 and CDR2 are SGHTA and FQGNSA. Trimming pared 4 bases from V and 1 base from J, leaving 13 bases between. The CDR3 is made up of 15 amino acids.

The rearrangement joins TRBV6-1 to TRBJ2-7, with TRBD2 as a possible D gene (6 bases). Deletions cut 4 bases from V and 2 bases from J, with 15 bases between. The CDR3 is 15 amino acids. CDR1 is MNHNS and CDR2 is SASEGT in the germline V gene. CDR3 protein: CASSVPRGKAYEQYF. The CDR3 nucleotides are TGTGCCAGCAGTGTCCCTCGCGGGAAAGCCTACGAGCAGTACTTC.

This chain uses TRBV4-1 with TRBJ1-1; TRBD1 aligns across 8 bases. Germline lookup yields CDR1 MGHRA and CDR2 YSYEKL. The CDR3 contains 13 residues. J gave up 7 bases and V 3 bases, and 4 bases lay outside the gene matches. DNA for the CDR3: TGCGCCAGCAGCCATGAAGGACAGGGTGAAGCTTTCTTT. It is translated as CASSHEGQGEAFF.

The genes are TRBV10-2 and TRBJ2-7; a possible D gene is TRBD2 (5 bases). The CDR3 is 13 residues long. Germline loops: CDR1 WSHSY, CDR2 SAAADI. V dropped 4 bases and J dropped 3 bases, with 10 bases sitting between them. The CDR3: CASSVRELYEQYF. DNA for the CDR3: TGCGCCAGCAGTGTTAGGGAGCTCTACGAGCAGTACTTC.

V usage is TRBV19 and J usage is TRBJ1-4; D gene unclear. Looked up from germline, CDR1 is LNHDA and CDR2 is SQIVND (reference sequence). The V end was cut by 3 bases, the J end by 5 bases, with 13 bases between. This CDR3 has 15 residues. Here the CDR3 DNA reads TGTGCCAGTAGTATCGTGAGTCGTTTGAATGAAAAACTGTTTTTT. Its protein is CASSIVSRLNEKLFF.

This sequence joins TRBV10-1 and TRBJ1-2; a weak D match, TRBD1 (6 bases). Germline V gene sequence: CDR1 WNHNN, CDR2 SYGVQD (reference sequence). The CDR3 sequence is 13 residues long. V was cut by 5 bases and J by 5 bases, with 12 bases left in between. CDR3 bases: TGCGCCAGCAGTCCTCAGGGGAAATATGGCTACACCTTC. Translation: CASSPQGKYGYTF.

As to this clone: Different DNA sequences within this sample yield the same CDR3. The genes are TRBV9 and TRBJ2-2; D is unclear. Trimming shortened V by 0 bases and J by 2 bases, and 8 bases separated the two germline ends. The CDR3 has 15 amino acids. In germline, CDR1 is SGDLS, CDR2 YYNGEE. Here the CDR3 reads CASSVGRANTGELFF. As DNA, the CDR3 is TGTGCCAGCAGCGTAGGAAGAGCAAACACCGGGGAGCTGTTTTTT.

The chain employs TRBV6-1 and TRBJ2-7; tentative D call: TRBD1 (6 bases). Trimming pared 7 bases from V and 2 bases from J, leaving 18 bases between. CDR1 MNHNS and CDR2 SASEGT come from the germline V gene. The CDR3 is 15 residues long. In DNA, the CDR3 is TGTGCCAGCATCCATAGACAGGTATTGGCCTACGAGCAGTACTTC. It translates to CASIHRQVLAYEQYF.

The genes are TRBV7-6 and TRBJ2-3, with 7 bases lining up with TRBD1. CDR3 length equals 16 residues. After removal of 5 bases from V and 1 base from J, the junction contained 9 bases not matched to a gene. Germline lookup yields CDR1 SGHVS and CDR2 FNYEAQ. The CDR3 sequence: CASSLLRQGGTDTQYF. CDR3 DNA: TGTGCCAGCAGCCTGCTCCGACAGGGTGGCACAGATACGCAGTATTTT.

The gene calls are TRBV27 and TRBJ1-6; tentatively, D is TRBD1 (5 bases). Trimming took 3 bases from V and 5 from J, leaving 14 bases between them. Looked up from germline, CDR1 is MNHEY and CDR2 is SMNVEV (reference sequence). This CDR3 contains 16 residues. The CDR3 is CASSLSPGGDNSPLHF. The CDR3 DNA is TGTGCCAGCAGTTTGTCTCCAGGAGGGGATAATTCACCCCTCCACTTT.

V is TRBV5-6 and J is TRBJ2-1, with a weak D call TRBD2 (6 bases). This CDR3 contains 14 residues. V was shortened by 5 bases and J by 8 bases, with 17 bases between the two germline ends. CDR1 is SGHDT and CDR2 is YYEEEE in the germline V gene. CDR3 loop: CASRRGAGLDEQFF. The CDR3 bases are TGTGCCAGCAGGCGGGGTGCCGGGCTCGATGAGCAGTTCTTC. The entire variable domain, with the rest obtained from reference TRBV5-6 and TRBJ2-1, is as follows: DAGVTQSPTHLIKTRGQQVTLRCSPKSGHDTVSWYQQALGQGPQFIFQYYEEEERQRGNFPDRFSGHQFPNYSSELNVNALLLGDSALYLCASRRGAGLDEQFFGPGTRLTVL.

The CDR3 loop reads CASSLDRVGYEQYF. DNA of the CDR3: TGTGCCAGCAGCTTGGACAGGGTAGGGTACGAGCAGTACTTC. This chain connects TRBV5-6 to TRBJ2-7; a possible D gene is TRBD1 (6 bases). CDR1 and CDR2 from the germline V gene are SGHDT and YYEEEE. This CDR3 region has 14 residues. V was trimmed by 0 bases and J by 4 bases, leaving 11 bases between them.

The V call is TRBV5-6, the J call TRBJ1-1; D not resolved. CDR3 length: 13 amino acids. Trimming took off 2 bases at V and 1 base at J, with 6 bases between the two ends. Germline V CDR1 and CDR2: SGHDT, YYEEEE. DNA of the CDR3: TGTGCCAGCAGCTTATTCGGGAACACTGAAGCTTTCTTT. It yields the protein CASSLFGNTEAFF. Filled out from reference TRBV5-6 and TRBJ1-1, the complete variable domain reads DAGVTQSPTHLIKTRGQQVTLRCSPKSGHDTVSWYQQALGQGPQFIFQYYEEEERQRGNFPDRFSGHQFPNYSSELNVNALLLGDSALYLCASSLFGNTEAFFGQGTRLTVV.

This clone was seen once. This chain connects TRBV4-3 to TRBJ2-7; 9 bases map to TRBD1. The CDR3 runs to 16 residues. Germline lookup yields CDR1 LGHNA and CDR2 YSLEER. Unmatched junction bases numbered 8, after V lost 0 bases and J lost 5 bases. The CDR3 DNA is TGCGCCAGCAGCCAAGATTGGCGAACAGGGGGCCACGAGCAGTACTTC. Translated, it gives CASSQDWRTGGHEQYF.

V is TRBV5-8 and J is TRBJ1-5; TRBD1 matches at 12 bases. The CDR3 consists of 15 residues. Losses at the gene ends were 4 bases for V and 6 bases for J; bases not matched to a gene: 5. Germline CDR1 is SGHTS and CDR2 is YDEGEE. The CDR3: CASSRGQGAAQPQHF. The CDR3 DNA is TGTGCCAGCAGCCGGGGACAGGGGGCAGCTCAGCCCCAGCATTTT.

The V call is TRBV25-1, the J call TRBJ2-6; tentative D call: TRBD1 (6 bases). Per germline, CDR1 MGHDK and CDR2 SYGVNS. CDR3 length equals 15 residues. Trimming removed 8 bases from V and 4 bases from J, with 15 bases in between. The DNA for the CDR3 is TGTGCCAGCGGCCTTACAGGGCCCGGGGCCAACGTCCTGACTTTC. It yields the protein CASGLTGPGANVLTF.

This clone was observed a single time. The CDR3 DNA reads as TGTGCCAGCAGCCAAACCCGGGACACCTCCTACGAGCAGTACTTC. As protein: CASSQTRDTSYEQYF. This chain links TRBV7-2 with TRBJ2-7; tentatively, D is TRBD1 (6 bases). The CDR3 consists of 15 residues. Per the germline V gene, CDR1 is SGHTA and CDR2 is FQGNSA. V was cut by 5 bases and J by 0 bases, with 14 bases left in between.

The V gene is TRBV29-1, the J gene TRBJ2-7; maybe TRBD2 (5 bases). The CDR3 length is 12 residues. Germline CDR1 is SQVTM and CDR2 is ANQGSEA. V lost 7 bases and J 6 bases, leaving 16 bases between the germline ends. The CDR3 spells CSARPGIGEQYF. DNA of the CDR3: TGCAGCGCCAGACCGGGGATTGGCGAGCAGTACTTC.

The chain recombines TRBV5-6 with TRBJ1-2; D is undetermined. Trimming shortened V by 5 bases and J by 4 bases, and 18 bases separated the two germline ends. The CDR3 covers 15 residues. CDR1 is SGHDT and CDR2 is YYEEEE in the germline V gene. The CDR3 loop is CASRARTGSFYGYTF. CDR3 DNA: TGTGCCAGCAGGGCCCGGACGGGGAGCTTCTATGGCTACACCTTC. Full variable domain (remainder filled in from reference TRBV5-6 and TRBJ1-2): DAGVTQSPTHLIKTRGQQVTLRCSPKSGHDTVSWYQQALGQGPQFIFQYYEEEERQRGNFPDRFSGHQFPNYSSELNVNALLLGDSALYLCASRARTGSFYGYTFGSGTRLTVV.